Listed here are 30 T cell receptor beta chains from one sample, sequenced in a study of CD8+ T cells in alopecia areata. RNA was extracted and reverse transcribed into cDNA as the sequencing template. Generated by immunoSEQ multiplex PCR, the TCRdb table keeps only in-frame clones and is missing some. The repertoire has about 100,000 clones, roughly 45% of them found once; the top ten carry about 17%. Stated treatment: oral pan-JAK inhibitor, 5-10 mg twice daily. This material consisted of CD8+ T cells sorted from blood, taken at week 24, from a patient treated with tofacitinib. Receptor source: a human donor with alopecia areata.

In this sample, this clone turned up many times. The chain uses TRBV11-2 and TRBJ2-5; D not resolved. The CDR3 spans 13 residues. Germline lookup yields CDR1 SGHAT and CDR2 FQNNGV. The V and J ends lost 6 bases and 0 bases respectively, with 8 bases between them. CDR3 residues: CASRLGYQETQYF. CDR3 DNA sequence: TGTGCCAGCAGATTGGGGTACCAAGAGACCCAGTACTTC.

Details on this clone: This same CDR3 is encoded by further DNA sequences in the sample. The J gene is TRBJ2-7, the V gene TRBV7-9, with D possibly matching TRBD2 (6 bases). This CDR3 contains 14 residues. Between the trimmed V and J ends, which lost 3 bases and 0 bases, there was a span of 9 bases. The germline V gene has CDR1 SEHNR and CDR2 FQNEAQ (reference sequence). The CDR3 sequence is CASSFPGSSYEQYF. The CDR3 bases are TGTGCCAGCAGCTTTCCCGGGAGCTCCTACGAGCAGTACTTC.

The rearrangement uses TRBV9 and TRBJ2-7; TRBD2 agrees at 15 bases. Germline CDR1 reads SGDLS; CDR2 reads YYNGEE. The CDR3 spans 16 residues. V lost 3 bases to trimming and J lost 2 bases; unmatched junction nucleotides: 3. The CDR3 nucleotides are TGTGCCAGCAGCGCCGGACTAGCGGGAGGGACCTACGAGCAGTACTTC. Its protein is CASSAGLAGGTYEQYF.

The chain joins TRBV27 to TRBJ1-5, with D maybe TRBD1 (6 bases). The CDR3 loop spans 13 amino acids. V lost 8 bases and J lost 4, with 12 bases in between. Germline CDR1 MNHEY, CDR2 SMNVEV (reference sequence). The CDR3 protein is CASGGQPNQPQHF. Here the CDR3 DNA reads TGTGCCAGCGGAGGACAGCCAAATCAGCCCCAGCATTTT.

The CDR3, as DNA: TGTGCCAGCAGTCCCGGCCGGGCTCGGCTCGGGGAGCTGTTTTTT. The encoded protein is CASSPGRARLGELFF. J is TRBJ2-2 and V is TRBV28, with unresolved D. The CDR3 runs 15 residues. V was pared by 5 bases and J by 7 bases, with 17 bases between. The germline CDR1 and CDR2 sequences are MDHEN and SYDVKM.

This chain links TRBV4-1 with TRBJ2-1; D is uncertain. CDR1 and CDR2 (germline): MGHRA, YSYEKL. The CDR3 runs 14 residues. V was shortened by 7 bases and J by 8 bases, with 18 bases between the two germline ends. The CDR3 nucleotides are TGCGCCAGCAATGGCGGTCAAACATGGGATGAGCAGTTCTTC. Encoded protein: CASNGGQTWDEQFF.

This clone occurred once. DNA for the CDR3: TGTGCCAGTAGTATCGACAGGACCTACGAGCAGTACTTC. Amino acid sequence: CASSIDRTYEQYF. J is TRBJ2-7 and V is TRBV19; possible D gene TRBD1, 6 bases. Germline lookup yields CDR1 LNHDA and CDR2 SQIVND (reference sequence). The CDR3 has 13 residues. The ends were cut back, 3 bases at V and 2 bases at J, with 8 bases in the middle.

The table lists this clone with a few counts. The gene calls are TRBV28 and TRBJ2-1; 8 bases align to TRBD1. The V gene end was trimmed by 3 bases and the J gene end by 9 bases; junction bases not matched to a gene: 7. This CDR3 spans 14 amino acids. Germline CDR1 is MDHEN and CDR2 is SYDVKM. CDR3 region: CASSLDRVESEQFF. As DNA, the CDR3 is TGTGCCAGCAGTTTGGACAGGGTAGAGAGTGAGCAGTTCTTC.

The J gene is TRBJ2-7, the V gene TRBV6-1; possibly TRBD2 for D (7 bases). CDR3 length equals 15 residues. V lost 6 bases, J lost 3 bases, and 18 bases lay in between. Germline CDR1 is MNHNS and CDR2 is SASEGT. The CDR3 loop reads CASSTRGGANYEQYF. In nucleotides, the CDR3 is TGTGCCAGCAGCACCCGAGGGGGGGCTAACTACGAGCAGTACTTC.

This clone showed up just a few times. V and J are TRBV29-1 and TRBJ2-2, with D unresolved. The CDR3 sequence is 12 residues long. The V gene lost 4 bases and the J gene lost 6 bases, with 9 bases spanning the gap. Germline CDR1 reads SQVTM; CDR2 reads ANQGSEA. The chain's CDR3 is CSVVPRPGELFF. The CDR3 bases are TGCAGCGTTGTACCCAGACCCGGGGAGCTGTTTTTT.

The CDR3 sequence: CASSVGVGRAIEQYF. The CDR3 DNA reads as TGTGCCAGCAGCGTAGGGGTCGGGAGGGCTATCGAGCAGTACTTC. V gene TRBV9 combines with J gene TRBJ2-7, with 8 bases lining up with TRBD2. The CDR3 spans 15 residues. Germline lookup yields CDR1 SGDLS and CDR2 YYNGEE. Unmatched junction bases numbered 8, after V lost 0 bases and J lost 6 bases.

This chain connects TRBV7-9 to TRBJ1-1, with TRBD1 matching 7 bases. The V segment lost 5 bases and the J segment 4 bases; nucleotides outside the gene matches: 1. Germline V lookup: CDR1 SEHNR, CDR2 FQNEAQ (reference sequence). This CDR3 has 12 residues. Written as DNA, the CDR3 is TGTGCCAGCAGCAGGGGGCTCACTGAAGCTTTCTTT. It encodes CASSRGLTEAFF.

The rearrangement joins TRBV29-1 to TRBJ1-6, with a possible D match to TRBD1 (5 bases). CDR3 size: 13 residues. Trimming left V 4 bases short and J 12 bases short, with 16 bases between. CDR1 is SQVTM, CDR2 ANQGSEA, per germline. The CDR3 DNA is TGCAGCGTTGTCGTAGGGGATGGTAAACCCCTCCACTTT. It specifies CSVVVGDGKPLHF.

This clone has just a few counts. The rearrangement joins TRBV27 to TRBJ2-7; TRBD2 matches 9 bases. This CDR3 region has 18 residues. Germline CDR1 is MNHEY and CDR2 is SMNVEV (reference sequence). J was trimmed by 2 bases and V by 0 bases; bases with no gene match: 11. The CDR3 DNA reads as TGTGCCAGCAGTTTATCGGGAGAGGGTGGCGGGAGGGCCTACGAGCAGTACTTC. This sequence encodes CASSLSGEGGGRAYEQYF.

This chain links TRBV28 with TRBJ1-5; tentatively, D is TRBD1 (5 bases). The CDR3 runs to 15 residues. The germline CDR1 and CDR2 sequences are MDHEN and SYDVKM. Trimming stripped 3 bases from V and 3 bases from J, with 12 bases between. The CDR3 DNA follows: TGTGCCAGCAGTTTCTCCTCAGGGTCCAATCAGCCCCAGCATTTT. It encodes CASSFSSGSNQPQHF.

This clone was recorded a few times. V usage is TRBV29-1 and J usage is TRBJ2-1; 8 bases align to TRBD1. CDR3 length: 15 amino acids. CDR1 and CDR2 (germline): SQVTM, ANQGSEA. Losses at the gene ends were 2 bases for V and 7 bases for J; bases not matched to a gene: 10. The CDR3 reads CSVEPRGQEGNEQFF. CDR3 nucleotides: TGCAGCGTTGAACCTCGGGGACAGGAGGGGAATGAGCAGTTCTTC.

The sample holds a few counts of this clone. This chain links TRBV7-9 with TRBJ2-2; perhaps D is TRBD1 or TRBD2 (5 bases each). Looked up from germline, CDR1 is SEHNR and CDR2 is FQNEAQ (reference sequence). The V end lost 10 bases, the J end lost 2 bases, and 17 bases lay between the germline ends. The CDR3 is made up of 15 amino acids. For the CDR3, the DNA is TGTGCCATTTCCCGGGACCGACCCAACACCGGGGAGCTGTTTTTT. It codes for CAISRDRPNTGELFF.

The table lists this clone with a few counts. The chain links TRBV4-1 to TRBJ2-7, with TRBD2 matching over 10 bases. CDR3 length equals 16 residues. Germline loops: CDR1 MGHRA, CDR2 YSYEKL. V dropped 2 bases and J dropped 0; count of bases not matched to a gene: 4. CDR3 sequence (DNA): TGCGCCAGCAGCCAATCTTCTAGCGGGAGCTCCTACGAGCAGTACTTC. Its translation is CASSQSSSGSSYEQYF.

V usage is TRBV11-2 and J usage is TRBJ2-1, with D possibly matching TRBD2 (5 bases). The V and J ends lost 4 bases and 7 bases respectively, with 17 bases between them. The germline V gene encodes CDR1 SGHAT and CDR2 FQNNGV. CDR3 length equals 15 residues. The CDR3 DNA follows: TGTGCCAGCAGCTCCGTATACCTAGCCCTTAATGAGCAGTTCTTC. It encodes CASSSVYLALNEQFF.

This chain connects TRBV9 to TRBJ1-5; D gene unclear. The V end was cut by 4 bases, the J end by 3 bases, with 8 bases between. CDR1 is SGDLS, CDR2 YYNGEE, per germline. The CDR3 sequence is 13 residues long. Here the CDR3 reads CASSFRDNQPQHF. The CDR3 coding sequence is TGTGCCAGCAGCTTTCGGGACAATCAGCCCCAGCATTTT. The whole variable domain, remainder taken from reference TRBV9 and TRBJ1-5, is DSGVTQTPKHLITATGQRVTLRCSPRSGDLSVYWYQQSLDQGLQFLIQYYNGEERAKGNILERFSAQQFPDLHSELNLSSLELGDSALYFCASSFRDNQPQHFGDGTRLSIL.

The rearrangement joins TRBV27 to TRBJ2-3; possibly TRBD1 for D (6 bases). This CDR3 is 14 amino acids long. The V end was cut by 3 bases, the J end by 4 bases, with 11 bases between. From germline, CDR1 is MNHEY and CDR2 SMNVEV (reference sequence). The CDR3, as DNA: TGTGCCAGCAGTTTCAGGGGTTTCGCAGATACGCAGTATTTT. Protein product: CASSFRGFADTQYF.

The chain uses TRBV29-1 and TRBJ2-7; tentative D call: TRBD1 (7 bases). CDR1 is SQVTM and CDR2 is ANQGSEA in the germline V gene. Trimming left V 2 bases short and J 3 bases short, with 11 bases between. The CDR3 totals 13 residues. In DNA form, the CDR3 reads TGCAGCGTTGAATCAGGGGGAGGCTACGAGCAGTACTTC. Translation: CSVESGGGYEQYF.

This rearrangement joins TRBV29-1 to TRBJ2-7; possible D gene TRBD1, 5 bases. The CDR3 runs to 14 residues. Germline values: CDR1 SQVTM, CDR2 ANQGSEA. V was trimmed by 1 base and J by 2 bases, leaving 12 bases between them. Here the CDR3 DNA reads TGCAGCGTTGAAGTCCCTACAGGTACCTACGAGCAGTACTTC. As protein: CSVEVPTGTYEQYF.

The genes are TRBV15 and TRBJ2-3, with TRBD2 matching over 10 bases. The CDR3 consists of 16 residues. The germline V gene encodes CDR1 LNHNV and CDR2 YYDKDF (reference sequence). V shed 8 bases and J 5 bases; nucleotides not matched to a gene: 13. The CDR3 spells CATREAGGPVVDTQYF. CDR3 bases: TGTGCCACCCGGGAAGCGGGAGGGCCAGTGGTAGATACGCAGTATTTT.

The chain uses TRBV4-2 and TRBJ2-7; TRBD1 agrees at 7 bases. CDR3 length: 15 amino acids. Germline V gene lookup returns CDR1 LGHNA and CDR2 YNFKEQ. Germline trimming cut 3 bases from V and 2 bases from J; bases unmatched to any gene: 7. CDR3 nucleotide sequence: TGTGCCAGCAGCCAGGAGACAGGGCAAGCCTACGAGCAGTACTTC. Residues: CASSQETGQAYEQYF.

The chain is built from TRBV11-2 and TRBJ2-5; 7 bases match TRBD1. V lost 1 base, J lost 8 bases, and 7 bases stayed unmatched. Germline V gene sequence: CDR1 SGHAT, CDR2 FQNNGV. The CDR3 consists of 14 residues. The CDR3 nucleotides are TGTGCCAGCAGCTTAGGGCAGGGGGTGGTAACCCAGTACTTC. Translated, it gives CASSLGQGVVTQYF.

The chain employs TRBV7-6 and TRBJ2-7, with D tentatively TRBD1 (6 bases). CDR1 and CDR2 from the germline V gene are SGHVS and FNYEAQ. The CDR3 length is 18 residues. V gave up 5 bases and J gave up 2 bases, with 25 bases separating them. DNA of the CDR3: TGTGCCAGCAGCCTCGCCCCAACGCGCTCAGGGGTCCCCTACGAGCAGTACTTC. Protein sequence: CASSLAPTRSGVPYEQYF.

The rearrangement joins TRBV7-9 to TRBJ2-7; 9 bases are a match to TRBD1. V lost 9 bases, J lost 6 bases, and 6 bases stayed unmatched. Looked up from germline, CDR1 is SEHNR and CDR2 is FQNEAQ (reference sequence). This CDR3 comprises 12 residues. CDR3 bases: TGTGCCAGTCAGGACAGGGGTGGCGAGCAGTACTTC. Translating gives CASQDRGGEQYF.

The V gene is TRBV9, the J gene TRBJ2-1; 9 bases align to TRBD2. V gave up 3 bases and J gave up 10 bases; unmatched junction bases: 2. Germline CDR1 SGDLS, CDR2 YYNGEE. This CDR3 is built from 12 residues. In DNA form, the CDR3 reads TGTGCCAGCAGCGGACTAGCGGACGAGCAGTTCTTC. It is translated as CASSGLADEQFF. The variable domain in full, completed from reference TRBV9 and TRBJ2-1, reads DSGVTQTPKHLITATGQRVTLRCSPRSGDLSVYWYQQSLDQGLQFLIQYYNGEERAKGNILERFSAQQFPDLHSELNLSSLELGDSALYFCASSGLADEQFFGPGTRLTVL.

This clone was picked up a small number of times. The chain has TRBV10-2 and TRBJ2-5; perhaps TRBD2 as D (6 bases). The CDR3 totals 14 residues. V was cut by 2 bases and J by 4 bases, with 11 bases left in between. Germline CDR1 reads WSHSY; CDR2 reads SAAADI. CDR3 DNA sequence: TGCGCCAGCAGTGAGGCTAGCGTGCGAGAGACCCAGTACTTC. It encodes CASSEASVRETQYF.